One sample yielded the 13 T cell receptor beta chains listed below, sequenced in a study of blood T cell repertoires in COVID-19. Produced via immunoSEQ multiplex PCR; TCRdb's table is partial and in-frame only. The repertoire holds 110,000 to 150,000 clones, with about 88% as singletons. Sequenced: peripheral blood. All receptors come from a man aged 45-65 years with active or convalescent COVID-19.

The rearrangement uses TRBV27 and TRBJ2-3; TRBD2 might be the D (6 bases). The CDR3 contains 15 residues. Germline lookup yields CDR1 MNHEY and CDR2 SMNVEV (reference sequence). The V and J ends lost 3 bases and 1 base respectively, with 11 bases between them. The CDR3 sequence is CASSFPGVGTDTQYF. The CDR3 coding sequence is TGTGCCAGCAGTTTCCCGGGGGTCGGCACAGATACGCAGTATTTT.

The chain has TRBV3-1 (or the pseudogene TRBV3-2) and TRBJ2-7; 9 bases line up with TRBD1. Germline values: CDR1 LGHDT, CDR2 YNNKEL (reference sequence). Unmatched junction bases numbered 9, after V lost 3 bases and J lost 3 bases. This CDR3 is 16 amino acids long. The CDR3 loop is CASSQEPGQGSYEQYF. Here the CDR3 DNA reads TGTGCCAGCAGCCAGGAACCGGGACAGGGTAGCTACGAGCAGTACTTC.

The chain links TRBV27 to TRBJ2-2; 9 bases agree with TRBD2. Unmatched junction bases numbered 14, after V lost 7 bases and J lost 8 bases. From germline, CDR1 is MNHEY and CDR2 SMNVEV (reference sequence). The CDR3 consists of 16 residues. DNA for the CDR3: TGTGCCAGCAAAATGTTAAGCGGGAGGCTGGGAGGGGAGCTGTTTTTT. Translation: CASKMLSGRLGGELFF.

This chain uses TRBV7-8 with TRBJ2-5, with TRBD1 matching 8 bases. The CDR3 has 17 amino acids. Trimming cost V 1 base and J 0 bases; bases outside gene matches: 7. CDR1 and CDR2 (germline): SGHVS, FQNEAQ. CDR3 sequence: CASSLDSGGAYQETQYF. The CDR3 DNA reads TGTGCCAGCAGCTTAGACTCAGGGGGCGCCTACCAAGAGACCCAGTACTTC.

This clone showed up just a few times. V usage is TRBV11-1 and J usage is TRBJ2-1, with a weak D call TRBD2 (6 bases). This CDR3 comprises 15 residues. The germline V and J ends were trimmed by 1 base and 3 bases, with 10 bases remaining between them. CDR1 SGHAT and CDR2 FQDESV come from the germline V gene (reference sequence). The CDR3 loop reads CASSLGGLSYNEQFF. CDR3 DNA sequence: TGTGCCAGCAGCTTAGGGGGACTGAGCTACAATGAGCAGTTCTTC.

This clone was counted only a few times. V is TRBV5-1 and J is TRBJ2-7; D perhaps matches TRBD1 (5 bases). Trimming removed 0 bases from V and 3 bases from J, with 16 bases in between. The CDR3 is made up of 16 amino acids. Germline loops: CDR1 SGHRS, CDR2 YFSETQ. DNA for the CDR3: TGCGCCAGCAGCTTGGGCTCAGGGCAGGGTATCTACGAGCAGTACTTC. Amino acid sequence: CASSLGSGQGIYEQYF.

The chain couples TRBV2 to TRBJ1-5, with TRBD1 matching over 9 bases. V was clipped by 7 bases and J by 3 bases; unmatched bases: 7. Germline values: CDR1 SNHLY, CDR2 FYNNEI. The CDR3 runs to 15 residues. The CDR3 sequence is CASIRDRVANQPQHF. The CDR3 DNA reads TGTGCCAGCATCAGGGACAGGGTCGCCAATCAGCCCCAGCATTTT.

The chain joins TRBV6-5 to TRBJ1-2, with D tentatively TRBD1 (5 bases). In germline, CDR1 is MNHEY, CDR2 SVGAGI. The CDR3 covers 12 residues. V was pared by 0 bases and J by 7 bases, with 6 bases between. This CDR3 is CASSYSGGGYTF. CDR3 sequence (DNA): TGTGCCAGCAGTTACTCGGGGGGTGGCTACACCTTC.

The genes are TRBV15 and TRBJ1-5; TRBD1 matches 7 bases. Germline lookup yields CDR1 LNHNV and CDR2 YYDKDF (reference sequence). V shed 3 bases and J 0 bases; nucleotides not matched to a gene: 8. The CDR3 has 17 residues. CDR3 protein: CATSSNPGQYSNQPQHF. The CDR3 bases are TGTGCCACCAGCAGTAATCCGGGACAGTATAGCAATCAGCCCCAGCATTTT.

This chain uses TRBV29-1 with TRBJ2-5, with 10 bases lining up with TRBD1. Germline CDR1 SQVTM, CDR2 ANQGSEA. There are 13 residues in the CDR3. J lost 4 bases, V lost 8 bases, and 7 bases had no gene match. CDR3 amino acids: CSQKRTGGETQYF. CDR3 nucleotide sequence: TGCAGCCAAAAACGGACAGGGGGAGAGACCCAGTACTTC.

This rearrangement joins TRBV24-1 to TRBJ1-2; D is unresolved. The CDR3 extends over 13 amino acids. CDR1 is KGHDR, CDR2 SFDVKD, per germline. Trimming left V 5 bases short and J 2 bases short, with 8 bases between. As DNA, the CDR3 is TGTGCCACCAGTGGCGGTATGAACTATGGCTACACCTTC. The encoded protein is CATSGGMNYGYTF.

This clone was recorded only once. The chain employs TRBV5-1 and TRBJ2-5, with D unclear. The CDR3 consists of 16 residues. V lost 1 base to trimming and J lost 5 bases, with 18 bases between them. Per germline, CDR1 SGHRS and CDR2 YFSETQ. DNA of the CDR3: TGCGCCAGCAGCTTGCCGATCGGTACCGGGTCGGAGACCCAGTACTTC. Encoded protein: CASSLPIGTGSETQYF.

There are a few counts of this clone. This chain connects TRBV3-1 (or the pseudogene TRBV3-2) to TRBJ1-6; D is perhaps TRBD1 (6 bases). V dropped 3 bases and J dropped 3 bases, with 6 bases sitting between them. The CDR3 is 14 residues long. Per germline, CDR1 LGHDT and CDR2 YNNKEL (reference sequence). DNA for the CDR3: TGTGCCAGCAGCCAGGGACACTATAATTCACCCCTCCACTTT. Its translation: CASSQGHYNSPLHF.